Shown below are 19 T cell receptor beta chains from a single sample sequenced in a study of T cells after yellow fever vaccination. Using its own MiXCR run on the 5' RACE reads, TCRdb lists one record per CDR3 protein. The table lists approximately 600,000 distinct CDR3 sequences, about 12% of them singletons. The sample consisted of PBMCs, taken on the day of the yellow fever booster vaccination. All receptors derive from a man aged 30 to 45 who received the YFV17D yellow fever vaccine.

This clonotype was seen a few times. The chain carries TRBV20-1 and TRBJ2-7, with TRBD2 matching over 13 bases. Losses at the gene ends were 6 bases for V and 3 bases for J; bases not matched to a gene: 5. This CDR3 comprises 14 residues. Germline lookup yields CDR1 DFQATT and CDR2 SNEGSKA (reference sequence). DNA of the CDR3: TGCAGTGCAACGGGGACTAGCGGGAACTACGAGCAGTACTTC. It is translated as CSATGTSGNYEQYF.

There are a few counts of this clonotype. This chain links TRBV5-4 with TRBJ2-2; 11 bases align to TRBD2. With V trimmed by 3 bases and J by 6 bases, 7 bases remained unmatched. Germline CDR1 reads SGHNT; CDR2 reads YYREEE (reference sequence). This CDR3 has 16 amino acids. The CDR3 reads CASSSLSGRASGELFF. The DNA for the CDR3 is TGTGCCAGCAGCTCGCTTAGCGGGAGGGCCTCCGGGGAGCTGTTTTTT.

There are a few counts of this clonotype. The chain is built from TRBV5-1 and TRBJ2-3; TRBD1 aligns across 7 bases. V was pared by 4 bases and J by 0 bases, with 2 bases of the junction left unmatched. Germline CDR1 and CDR2: SGHRS and YFSETQ. The CDR3 has 14 residues. CDR3 loop: CASSGGQSTDTQYF. The CDR3 DNA follows: TGCGCCAGCAGCGGGGGACAGAGCACAGATACGCAGTATTTT.

This clonotype has a handful of counts. This chain uses TRBV12-3 or TRBV12-4 with TRBJ2-5; D is undetermined. The CDR3 consists of 13 residues. V was clipped by 5 bases and J by 2 bases, with 9 bases between them. The CDR3 sequence is CASSPRKQETQYF. The DNA for the CDR3 is TGTGCCAGCAGTCCTCGAAAACAAGAGACCCAGTACTTC.

Only a few counts were recorded for this clonotype. The V and J genes are TRBV29-1 and TRBJ2-3; TRBD2 matches 11 bases. Germline loops: CDR1 SQVTM, CDR2 ANQGSEA. V gave up 6 bases and J gave up 0 bases; unmatched junction bases: 5. This CDR3 is 15 amino acids long. The CDR3 coding sequence is TGCAGCGTCGCCACTAGCGGGGGTAGCACAGATACGCAGTATTTT. It encodes CSVATSGGSTDTQYF.

This clonotype was seen many times. The chain uses TRBV7-9 and TRBJ1-2; the D is unclear. The germline V gene encodes CDR1 SEHNR and CDR2 FQNEAQ (reference sequence). This CDR3 spans 13 amino acids. Trimming pared 1 base from V and 6 bases from J, leaving 9 bases between. As DNA, the CDR3 is TGTGCCAGCAGCTTAGTTGGTGGGGATGGCTACACCTTC. It codes for CASSLVGGDGYTF.

The V gene is TRBV4-3, the J gene TRBJ2-3; possibly TRBD1 or TRBD2 for D (6 bases each). The CDR3 sequence is 17 residues long. Trimming removed 0 bases from V and 5 bases from J, with 18 bases in between. Germline CDR1 reads LGHNA; CDR2 reads YSLEER. Here the CDR3 DNA reads TGCGCCAGCAGCCAAGATAGTCCCGGCGAGGGGGGAGATACGCAGTATTTT. It translates to CASSQDSPGEGGDTQYF.

Concerning this clonotype: The CDR3 does not close with the conserved phenylalanine or tryptophan, likely indicating a read error. This sequence joins TRBV29-1 and TRBJ2-5; D might be TRBD1 or TRBD2, each matching 5 bases. CDR3 size: 13 residues. Trimming took 3 bases from V and 2 from J, leaving 10 bases between them. Germline lookup yields CDR1 SQVTM and CDR2 ANQGSEA. This chain's CDR3 is CSVDGTRQETQYS. As DNA, the CDR3 is TGCAGCGTTGACGGGACCCGACAAGAGACCCAGTACTCC.

In nucleotides, the CDR3 is TGCGCCAGCAGCTTGGGGGGGGTCGCACGCACTGAAGCTTTCTTT. The encoded protein is CASSLGGVARTEAFF. The chain joins TRBV5-1 to TRBJ1-1; maybe TRBD1 (5 bases). Germline V gene data show CDR1 as SGHRS and CDR2 as YFSETQ. The CDR3 is 15 residues long. With 0 bases removed from V and 4 bases from J, the gap between germline ends came to 13 bases.

This clonotype occurred a few times. The rearrangement joins TRBV7-2 to TRBJ2-3; D not resolved. CDR1 is SGHTA and CDR2 is FQGNSA in the germline V gene. The V gene lost 3 bases and the J gene lost 6 bases, with 13 bases spanning the gap. The CDR3 extends over 14 amino acids. CDR3 sequence: CASSLRKGQDTQYF. DNA of the CDR3: TGTGCCAGCAGCTTGAGGAAGGGCCAGGATACGCAGTATTTT.

The chain recombines TRBV12-3 or TRBV12-4 with TRBJ1-1, with D uncertain. This CDR3 is built from 14 residues. The V end lost 6 bases, the J end lost 3 bases, and 14 bases lay between the germline ends. CDR3 protein: CASRLSGVHTEAFF. The DNA for the CDR3 is TGTGCCAGCAGGTTATCCGGGGTTCACACTGAAGCTTTCTTT.

The chain is built from TRBV12-3 or TRBV12-4 and TRBJ1-2; D gene uncertain. Trimming stripped 7 bases from V and 5 bases from J, with 17 bases between. This CDR3 has 14 amino acids. Written as DNA, the CDR3 is TGTGCCAGCAATCCGACCCCCGAGGGTTATGGCTACACCTTC. Its protein is CASNPTPEGYGYTF.

This clonotype was recorded a few times. The V gene is TRBV6-4, the J gene TRBJ2-3, with TRBD2 identical over 7 bases. CDR1 MRHNA and CDR2 SNTAGT come from the germline V gene. Losses at the gene ends were 0 bases for V and 4 bases for J; bases not matched to a gene: 4. The CDR3 is 15 amino acids. In nucleotides, the CDR3 is TGTGCCAGCAGTGACTCCGGGGGGAGCCCAGATACGCAGTATTTT. It specifies CASSDSGGSPDTQYF.

There are a few counts of this clonotype. The genes are TRBV6-4 and TRBJ2-1; the D gene is possibly TRBD2 (6 bases). The ends were cut back, 3 bases at V and 10 bases at J, with 19 bases in the middle. Germline V gene lookup returns CDR1 MRHNA and CDR2 SNTAGT. The CDR3 consists of 15 residues. In DNA, the CDR3 is TGTGCCAGCAGTGAACTCGGGACGGGACGGGGGGAGCAGTTCTTC. This sequence encodes CASSELGTGRGEQFF.

This clonotype was seen a few times. The genes are TRBV5-1 and TRBJ2-1; D is possibly TRBD2 (6 bases). Germline V CDR1 and CDR2: SGHRS, YFSETQ. With 3 bases removed from V and 9 bases from J, the gap between germline ends came to 16 bases. The CDR3 is 14 residues long. The CDR3 DNA sequence: TGCGCCAGCAGCTCTAGCGCCTCCGGAGGTGAGCAGTTCTTC. Its protein product is CASSSSASGGEQFF.

The rearrangement uses TRBV3-1 and TRBJ2-5; D not certain. In germline, CDR1 is LGHDT, CDR2 YNNKEL (reference sequence). Trimming took off 0 bases at V and 0 bases at J, with 11 bases between the two ends. The CDR3 covers 16 residues. In nucleotides, the CDR3 is TGTGCCAGCAGCCAAGACAGCCGTCCGTACCAAGAGACCCAGTACTTC. It specifies CASSQDSRPYQETQYF.

CDR3 loop: CATSDRTVGTYNEQFF. As DNA, the CDR3 is TGTGCCACCAGTGATCGGACAGTGGGGACCTACAATGAGCAGTTCTTC. The chain uses TRBV24-1 and TRBJ2-1, with D possibly TRBD1 on 6 matching bases. V was clipped by 3 bases and J by 2 bases, with 13 bases between them. Germline CDR1 KGHDR, CDR2 SFDVKD. CDR3 length: 16 residues.

This clonotype was counted a few times. The rearrangement uses TRBV12-3 or TRBV12-4 and TRBJ2-2; 9 positions match TRBD2. The CDR3 has 13 residues. Trimming took 6 bases from V and 6 from J; bases not matched to a gene: 2. The CDR3 loop reads CASSRGGAGELFF. For the CDR3, the DNA is TGTGCCAGCAGCCGCGGGGGGGCCGGGGAGCTGTTTTTT.

The sample holds a few counts of this clonotype. At one boundary the junction diverges from the germline segment, which might be a read error. The chain combines TRBV2 with TRBJ2-1, with 8 bases identical to TRBD1. This CDR3 is 9 amino acids long. Germline V gene lookup returns CDR1 SNHLY and CDR2 FYNNEI. CDR3 protein: CAFRDRGRF. CDR3 sequence (DNA): TGTGCCTTCCGAGACAGGGGTCGCTTC.